Each of the 9 T cell receptor beta chains below was sequenced from the same sample in a study of cytomegalovirus exposure and HLA in healthy donors. PCR used 60 Vbeta primers and 13 Jbeta primers. Measured with immunoSEQ multiplex PCR; TCRdb has only the in-frame clones, and not every one. The sample contains just over 60,000 clones, approximately 87% of which appear only once. The sequencing input was PBMCs. The receptors stem from a man younger than 35 in good health and CMV-seronegative.

The chain carries TRBV7-9 and TRBJ1-2; TRBD1 aligns across 8 bases. V shed 4 bases, J shed 8 bases, and the junction held 12 bases outside the gene matches. Germline CDR1 reads SEHNR; CDR2 reads FQNEAQ (reference sequence). CDR3 length: 15 residues. The CDR3 nucleotides are TGTGCCAGCAGCTCGAAGGACAGGGCTGGGGGAGGCTACACCTTC. As protein: CASSSKDRAGGGYTF.

The J gene is TRBJ2-7, the V gene TRBV9; 10 bases map to TRBD1. The CDR3 contains 14 residues. Germline V gene sequence: CDR1 SGDLS, CDR2 YYNGEE. V lost 4 bases and J lost 8; bases outside the gene matches: 9. The CDR3 DNA follows: TGTGCCAGCAGCCCGCGGGGGACAGGGGATCAGCAGTACTTC. As protein: CASSPRGTGDQQYF. Based on the CDR3 plus reference TRBV9 and TRBJ2-7, the full variable domain is DSGVTQTPKHLITATGQRVTLRCSPRSGDLSVYWYQQSLDQGLQFLIQYYNGEERAKGNILERFSAQQFPDLHSELNLSSLELGDSALYFCASSPRGTGDQQYFGPGTRLTVT.

The chain combines TRBV5-1 with TRBJ1-4, with D possibly matching TRBD1 (6 bases). The V gene's germline CDR1 is SGHRS and CDR2 YFSETQ. The CDR3 sequence is 15 residues long. The germline V and J ends were trimmed by 4 bases and 0 bases, with 10 bases remaining between them. The CDR3 region has the DNA TGCGCCAGCAGCCTCCGACAGGCAACTAATGAAAAACTGTTTTTT. Translated, it gives CASSLRQATNEKLFF. Combining the CDR3 with reference TRBV5-1 and TRBJ1-4 gives the whole variable domain KAGVTQTPRYLIKTRGQQVTLSCSPISGHRSVSWYQQTPGQGLQFLFEYFSETQRNKGNFPGRFSGRQFSNSRSEMNVSTLELGDSALYLCASSLRQATNEKLFFGSGTQLSVL.

This chain links TRBV2 with TRBJ2-7; 10 nucleotides agree with TRBD1. The CDR3 is 15 amino acids. Germline V lookup: CDR1 SNHLY, CDR2 FYNNEI. The trim removed 4 bases at V and 4 bases at J, leaving 7 bases unmatched. DNA of the CDR3: TGTGCCAGCAGTGTCCAGGACAGGGGGAATTACGAGCAGTACTTC. It specifies CASSVQDRGNYEQYF.

The CDR3 reads CASSLGREGGAFF. The CDR3 DNA reads as TGTGCCAGCAGCTTAGGCCGGGAAGGGGGAGCTTTCTTT. V is TRBV7-9 and J is TRBJ1-1; D perhaps matches TRBD1 (6 bases). The CDR3 covers 13 residues. Looked up from germline, CDR1 is SEHNR and CDR2 is FQNEAQ (reference sequence). V lost 1 base and J 10 bases, leaving 13 bases between the germline ends.

The chain is built from TRBV28 and TRBJ2-2, with D possibly matching TRBD2 (6 bases). The CDR3 totals 14 residues. V was pared by 7 bases and J by 3 bases, with 12 bases between. CDR1 MDHEN and CDR2 SYDVKM come from the germline V gene. The CDR3 here is CASTPRGYTGELFF. The CDR3 DNA follows: TGTGCCAGCACCCCTCGGGGGTACACCGGGGAGCTGTTTTTT.

This clone came up once. The gene calls are TRBV6-5 and TRBJ2-2; possibly TRBD1 for D (5 bases). CDR3 length equals 14 residues. V was pared by 2 bases and J by 3 bases, with 7 bases between. Germline CDR1 and CDR2: MNHEY and SVGAGI. The CDR3 spells CASSYVTDTGELFF. The CDR3 DNA sequence: TGTGCCAGCAGTTACGTGACAGACACCGGGGAGCTGTTTTTT.

The CDR3 DNA reads TGCGCCAGCAGCCCAGGGACAGGGGGAAGTGGCTACACCTTC. Protein: CASSPGTGGSGYTF. The chain combines TRBV5-1 with TRBJ1-2, with 11 bases matching TRBD1. Germline V gene sequence: CDR1 SGHRS, CDR2 YFSETQ. The CDR3 runs 14 residues. V shed 4 bases and J 7 bases; nucleotides not matched to a gene: 6. Full variable domain (missing parts from reference TRBV5-1 and TRBJ1-2): KAGVTQTPRYLIKTRGQQVTLSCSPISGHRSVSWYQQTPGQGLQFLFEYFSETQRNKGNFPGRFSGRQFSNSRSEMNVSTLELGDSALYLCASSPGTGGSGYTFGSGTRLTVV.

A single count supports this clone. The gene calls are TRBV6-4 and TRBJ1-2, with D tentatively TRBD1 (5 bases). Germline V gene lookup returns CDR1 MRHNA and CDR2 SNTAGT. The CDR3 length is 13 residues. Trimming took off 2 bases at V and 5 bases at J, with 9 bases between the two ends. The chain's CDR3 is CASSDTGEYGYTF. CDR3 coding DNA: TGTGCCAGCAGTGACACGGGGGAGTATGGCTACACCTTC.